A selection of T cell receptor beta chains follows, all from one sample in a study of blood T cell repertoires in COVID-19. TCRdb keeps only in-frame clones here, not all; method: immunoSEQ multiplex PCR. Among approximately 220,000 clones listed, roughly 85% were seen once. The material sequenced was PBMCs or T cells enriched from blood (not recorded which). Every receptor here comes from a woman in her fifties or sixties who had been exposed to COVID-19. Both conserved end residues are part of each CDR3. The D gene is left open where the match is weak. Not every row has a clone size; where given, it reads once, few, many or a size class.

d_call j_call v_call clone_size cdr3_nt cdr3_aa
TRBD1 TRBJ1-2 TRBV11-2 NA TGTGCCAGCAGTCCTACAGGGGACGGCTACACCTTC CASSPTGDGYTF
TRBD1 TRBJ2-7 TRBV18 NA TGTGCCAGCTCTCGAGACAGGGAGTACGAGCAGTACTTC CASSRDREYEQYF
TRBD2 TRBJ2-7 TRBV4-2 NA TGTGCCAGCAGCCAAGATTTAGCTAGCGGGGGCTCCTACGAGCAGTACTTC CASSQDLASGGSYEQYF
TRBD1 TRBJ1-6 TRBV9 NA TGTGCCAGCAGCTTAGGACAGGGATTAGGTTCACCCCTCCACTTT CASSLGQGLGSPLHF
NA TRBJ1-1 TRBV6-4 NA TGTGCCAGCAGTGAACAGGAAGGAGTCACTGAAGCTTTCTTT CASSEQEGVTEAFF
TRBD1 TRBJ2-3 TRBV6-5 NA TGTGCCAGCAGCCCCGGACAGGGAACGCAGTATTTT CASSPGQGTQYF
NA TRBJ1-5 TRBV5-6 NA TGTGCCAGCAGCTTGGGGGGAGGCAATCAGCCCCAGCATTTT CASSLGGGNQPQHF
TRBD2 TRBJ2-1 TRBV7-8 NA TGTGCCAGCAGCTGCGGACTAGCGGGTATCTACAATGAGCAGTTCTTC CASSCGLAGIYNEQFF
TRBD2 TRBJ2-1 TRBV9 NA TGTGCCAGCAGCGATGGACTAGCGGGGTACAATGAGCAGTTCTTC CASSDGLAGYNEQFF
NA TRBJ2-3 TRBV5-5 NA TGTGCCAGCAGCTCTATAAGACAATCAGATACGCAGTATTTT CASSSIRQSDTQYF
NA TRBJ1-1 TRBV7-9 once TGTGCCAGCAGCTTAGCAGGACAGATGAACACTGAAGCTTTCTTT CASSLAGQMNTEAFF
NA TRBJ2-7 TRBV7-2 few TGTGCCAGCAGCTTAGCTGGAGGCTACGAGCAGTACTTC CASSLAGGYEQYF
NA TRBJ1-4 TRBV14 NA TGTGCCAGCAGCCTGGGCGTTCGGGGGGGAGTAACTAATGAAAAACTGTTTTTT CASSLGVRGGVTNEKLFF
TRBD1 TRBJ2-1 TRBV12-5 NA TGTGCTAGTGGAAACGGCGGGACAGGGGGCCTCAGCTCCTACAATGAGCAGTTCTTC CASGNGGTGGLSSYNEQFF
NA TRBJ2-2 TRBV14 NA TGTGCCAGCAGCCAAGATTTGAGAGGGGAGCTGTTTTTT CASSQDLRGELFF
NA TRBJ1-6 TRBV2 NA TGTGCCAGCAGCGAAAGGGGGTGGAATTCACCCCTCCACTTT CASSERGWNSPLHF
NA TRBJ2-7 TRBV7-9 NA TGTGCCAGCAGCCCTATTCTCCTAACTCACCACGAGCAGTACTTC CASSPILLTHHEQYF
NA TRBJ1-1 TRBV5-5 few TGTGCCAGCAGCCCGGGAGGGGGGTTGAACACTGAAGCTTTCTTT CASSPGGGLNTEAFF
TRBD2 TRBJ2-3 TRBV7-9 few TGTGCCAGCAGCCAAACTAGCGGGGGGGCCCGGGGAGATACGCAGTATTTT CASSQTSGGARGDTQYF
NA TRBJ1-2 TRBV14 NA TGTGCCAGCAGCGCCAGGATTAACTATGGCTACACCTTC CASSARINYGYTF
NA TRBJ1-5 TRBV6-4 NA TGTGCCAGCAGTCCTTCGGGGGGCCATCAGCCCCAGCATTTT CASSPSGGHQPQHF
NA TRBJ2-1 TRBV3-1/TRBV3-2 NA TGTGCCAGCAGCCTAGACGGTGAGCAGTTCTTC CASSLDGEQFF
TRBD2 TRBJ2-7 TRBV5-1 few TGCGCCAGCAGCTCAGCCAGCGGGGGGGCGGGAGAGCAGTACTTC CASSSASGGAGEQYF
NA TRBJ2-3 TRBV5-1 NA TGCGCCAGCAGCCCGACAGGTTTGGCAGATACGCAGTATTTT CASSPTGLADTQYF
TRBD1 TRBJ1-2 TRBV25-1 NA TGTGCCAGCAGTCGACAGGGGGTAGATGGCTACACCTTC CASSRQGVDGYTF
TRBD1 TRBJ1-5 TRBV19 NA TGTGCCAGTAGTTTTGCCGGGACAGGGGTAAGCAATCAGCCCCAGCATTTT CASSFAGTGVSNQPQHF
NA TRBJ1-1 TRBV9 NA TGTGCCAGCAGCCCCATGAATATCCGGGCTGAAGCTTTCTTT CASSPMNIRAEAFF
NA TRBJ1-6 TRBV19 NA TGTGCCAGTAGACTCGGACAAGTTGATAATTCACCCCTCCACTTT CASRLGQVDNSPLHF
NA TRBJ1-5 TRBV29-1 NA TGCAGCGTTCGTACAGGGTCGGGCCAGCCCCAGCATTTT CSVRTGSGQPQHF
NA TRBJ1-1 TRBV20-1 once TGCAGTGCTAGGGACAGCAATTGGGCTTTCTTT CSARDSNWAFF
TRBD1 TRBJ2-7 TRBV7-2 NA TGTGCCAGCAGCTTTTTTGTCGGGACAGGGTCCTACGAGCAGTACTTC CASSFFVGTGSYEQYF
NA TRBJ2-5 TRBV7-2 NA TGTGCCAGCAGCCCCGACAGTCCATGGGAGACCCAGTACTTC CASSPDSPWETQYF
NA TRBJ1-4 TRBV14 NA TGTGCCAGCAGCCTTGCAGGGGCGCCTGTTGAAAAACTGTTTTTT CASSLAGAPVEKLFF
NA TRBJ2-1 TRBV7-2 NA TGTGCCAGCAGCTTAATAGCGCGGAGCTCCTACAATGAGCAGTTCTTC CASSLIARSSYNEQFF
NA TRBJ2-7 TRBV2 NA TGTGCCAGCAGTGTACAGGAACAGCAGTACTTC CASSVQEQQYF
NA TRBJ2-1 TRBV7-2 NA TGTGCCAGCAGCTTGTTAGCGGACCACAATGAGCAGTTCTTC CASSLLADHNEQFF
NA TRBJ2-5 TRBV6-5 NA TGTGCCAGCAGTTCTGGACTCCAAGAGACCCAGTACTTC CASSSGLQETQYF
TRBD1 TRBJ1-6 TRBV6-5 once TGTGCCAGCAGTTTAGGACAGGTTGGGTCACCCCTCCACTTT CASSLGQVGSPLHF
NA TRBJ1-1 TRBV6-6 NA TGTGCCAGCCAGCCCGGGGGGAACACTGAAGCTTTCTTT CASQPGGNTEAFF
NA TRBJ2-5 TRBV11-2 NA TGTGCCAGCAGCCCCTTCAATAGCGGTAAAGAGACCCAGTACTTC CASSPFNSGKETQYF
NA TRBJ1-5 TRBV7-8 NA TGTGCCAGCAGCCCCAGGACAGCTAGCAATCAGCCCCAGCATTTT CASSPRTASNQPQHF
NA TRBJ2-7 TRBV5-1 NA TGCGCCAGCAGCTTAGGGCAGGGAGGCGAGCAGTACTTC CASSLGQGGEQYF
NA TRBJ1-3 TRBV5-1 NA TGCGCCAGCAGCATCTACTCTGGAAACACCATATATTTT CASSIYSGNTIYF
TRBD1 TRBJ1-5 TRBV6-5 NA TGTGCCAGCATGGACAGGGGTCAGCCCCAGCATTTT CASMDRGQPQHF
NA TRBJ1-1 TRBV6-5 NA TGTGCCAGCAGCCCACAAAGAGGGCAGAGGGCTTTCTTT CASSPQRGQRAFF
TRBD1 TRBJ1-2 TRBV29-1 NA TGCAGCGCCGCGACAGGGGATGGCTACACCTTC CSAATGDGYTF
NA TRBJ1-4 TRBV9 NA TGTGCCAGCAGCATAGGGGTTTCAGGTGCAACTAATGAAAAACTGTTTTTT CASSIGVSGATNEKLFF
NA TRBJ1-2 TRBV27 NA TGTGCCAGCAGTTCCAATCGCGGAGTTACGAGGGTCTATGGCTACACCTTC CASSSNRGVTRVYGYTF
TRBD1 TRBJ2-6 TRBV28 NA TGTGCCGGATACAGGGGGACTCATACTTCCGGGGCCAACGTCCTGACTTTC CAGYRGTHTSGANVLTF
TRBD1 TRBJ1-5 TRBV2 NA TGTGCCAGCAGCTTGGGACAGCGGTTGAAGCCCCAGCATTTT CASSLGQRLKPQHF
NA TRBJ1-1 TRBV10-3 NA TGTGCCATCAGTGGCGGCGGGGGCACTGAAGCTTTCTTT CAISGGGGTEAFF
TRBD1 TRBJ1-2 TRBV7-2 NA TGTGCCAGCAGCGCCTCCGGGACAGGGGGCGAATACGGCTACACCTTC CASSASGTGGEYGYTF
NA TRBJ2-2 TRBV9 once TGTGCCAGCAGCCCCCTAGGAGGAGGGGGGGTCACCGGGGAGCTGTTTTTT CASSPLGGGGVTGELFF
NA TRBJ2-5 TRBV20-1 NA TGCAGTGCTAGTTCTTCCGGGACTCCCCAAGAGACCCAGTACTTC CSASSSGTPQETQYF
NA TRBJ1-6 TRBV6-1 NA TGTGCCAGCAGTGATGCGTTAGGAGATTCACCCCTCCACTTT CASSDALGDSPLHF